One T cell receptor beta chain is described in this entry. Antigen specificity is unknown. CDR3 size: 15 residues. V lost 2 bases and J 2 bases, leaving 13 bases between the germline ends. Germline CDR1 SGHVT, CDR2 SQSDAQ. TCRdb keeps only in-frame clones here, not all; method: immunoSEQ multiplex PCR. Of roughly 15,000 clones listed, approximately 91% are singletons. The entry originates in a study of OX40 agonist ivuxolimab in advanced cancers. About the research overall: Participants, 80% to 90% male, averaged roughly 55 years of age, ranging from about 23 to 90.

Study results and caveats: Clones of CD4+ and CD8+ blood T cells grew by week 6 at doses of 0.1 to 3.0 mg/kg. It was also the case that some nonresponders had low normalized T-cell clonal expansion.

The receptor was isolated from an adult with an advanced solid tumor such as melanoma, head and neck, liver or kidney cancer. The chain is built from TRBV7-4 and TRBJ2-7, with D possibly being TRBD2 (7 bases). Source: CD4+ or CD8+ T cells sorted from blood, taken in a trial of the OX40 agonist ivuxolimab. CDR3: CASSLRGARAYEQYF. In nucleotides, the CDR3 is TGTGCCAGCAGCTTACGGGGGGCCAGGGCCTACGAGCAGTACTTC.